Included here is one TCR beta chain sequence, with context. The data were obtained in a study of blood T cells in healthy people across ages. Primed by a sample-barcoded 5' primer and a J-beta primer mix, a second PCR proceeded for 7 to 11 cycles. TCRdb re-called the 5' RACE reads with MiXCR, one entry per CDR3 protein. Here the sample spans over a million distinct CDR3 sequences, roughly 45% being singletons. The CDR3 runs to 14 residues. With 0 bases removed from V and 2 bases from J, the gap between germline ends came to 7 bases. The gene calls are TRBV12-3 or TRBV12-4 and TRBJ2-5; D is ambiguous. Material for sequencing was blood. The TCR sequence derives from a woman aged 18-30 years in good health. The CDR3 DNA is TGTGCCAGCAGTTTAGCGCATGGGCAAGAGACCCAGTACTTC. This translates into CASSLAHGQETQYF.